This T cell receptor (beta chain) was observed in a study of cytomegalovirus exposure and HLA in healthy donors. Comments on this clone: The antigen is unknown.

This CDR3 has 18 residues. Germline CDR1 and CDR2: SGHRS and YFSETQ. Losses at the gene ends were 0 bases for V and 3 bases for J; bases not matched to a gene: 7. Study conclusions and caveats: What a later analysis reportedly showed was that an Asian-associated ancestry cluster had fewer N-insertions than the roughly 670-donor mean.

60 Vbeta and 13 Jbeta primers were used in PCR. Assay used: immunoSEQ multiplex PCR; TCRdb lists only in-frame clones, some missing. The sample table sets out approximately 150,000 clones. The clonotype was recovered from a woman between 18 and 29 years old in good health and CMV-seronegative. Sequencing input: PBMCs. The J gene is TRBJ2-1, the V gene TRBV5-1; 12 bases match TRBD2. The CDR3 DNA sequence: TGCGCCAGCAGCTTGGGACTAGCGGGAGTCCCCCTCTACAATGAGCAGTTCTTC. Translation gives CASSLGLAGVPLYNEQFF.